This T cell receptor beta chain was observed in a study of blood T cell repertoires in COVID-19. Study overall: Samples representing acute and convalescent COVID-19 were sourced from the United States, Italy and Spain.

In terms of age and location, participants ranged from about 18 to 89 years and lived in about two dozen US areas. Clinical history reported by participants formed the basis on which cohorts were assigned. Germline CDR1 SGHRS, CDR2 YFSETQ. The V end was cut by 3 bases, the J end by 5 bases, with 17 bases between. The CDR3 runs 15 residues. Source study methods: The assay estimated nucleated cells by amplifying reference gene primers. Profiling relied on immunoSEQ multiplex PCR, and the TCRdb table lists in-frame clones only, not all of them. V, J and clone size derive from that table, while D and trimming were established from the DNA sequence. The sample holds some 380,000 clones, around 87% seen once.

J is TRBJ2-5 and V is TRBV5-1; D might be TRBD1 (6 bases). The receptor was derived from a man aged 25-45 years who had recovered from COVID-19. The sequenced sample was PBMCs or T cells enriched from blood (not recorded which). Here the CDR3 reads CASSSVGGVGETQYF. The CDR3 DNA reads TGCGCCAGCAGCTCAGTAGGGGGTGTTGGGGAGACCCAGTACTTC.